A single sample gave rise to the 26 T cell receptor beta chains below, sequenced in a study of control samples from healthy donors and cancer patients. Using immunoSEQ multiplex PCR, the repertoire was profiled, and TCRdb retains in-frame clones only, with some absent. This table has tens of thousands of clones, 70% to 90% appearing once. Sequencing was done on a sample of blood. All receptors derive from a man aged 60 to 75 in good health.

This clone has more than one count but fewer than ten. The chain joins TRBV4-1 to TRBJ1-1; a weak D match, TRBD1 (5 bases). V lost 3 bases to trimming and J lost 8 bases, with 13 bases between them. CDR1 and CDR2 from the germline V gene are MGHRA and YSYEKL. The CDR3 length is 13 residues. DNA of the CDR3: TGCGCCAGCAGCCATCGAGGGGACCCGGAAGCTTTCTTT. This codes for CASSHRGDPEAFF.

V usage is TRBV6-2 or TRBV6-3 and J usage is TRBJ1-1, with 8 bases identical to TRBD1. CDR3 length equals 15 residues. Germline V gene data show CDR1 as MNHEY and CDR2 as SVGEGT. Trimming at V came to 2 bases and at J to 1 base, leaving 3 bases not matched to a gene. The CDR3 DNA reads TGTGCCAGCAGTTACCTACAGGGGGGGAACACTGAAGCTTTCTTT. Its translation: CASSYLQGGNTEAFF.

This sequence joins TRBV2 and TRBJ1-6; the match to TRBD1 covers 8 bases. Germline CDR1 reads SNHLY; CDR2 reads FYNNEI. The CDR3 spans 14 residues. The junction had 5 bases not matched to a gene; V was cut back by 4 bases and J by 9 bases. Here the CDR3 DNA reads TGTGCCAGCAGTGCACAGGGGGGTAGTTCACCCCTCCACTTT. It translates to CASSAQGGSSPLHF.

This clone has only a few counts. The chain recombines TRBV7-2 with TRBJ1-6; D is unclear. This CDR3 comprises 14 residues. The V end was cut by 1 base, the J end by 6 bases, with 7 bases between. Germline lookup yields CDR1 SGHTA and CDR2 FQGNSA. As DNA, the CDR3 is TGTGCCAGCAGCTTAGTCCCAGCTAATTCACCCCTCCACTTT. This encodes CASSLVPANSPLHF.

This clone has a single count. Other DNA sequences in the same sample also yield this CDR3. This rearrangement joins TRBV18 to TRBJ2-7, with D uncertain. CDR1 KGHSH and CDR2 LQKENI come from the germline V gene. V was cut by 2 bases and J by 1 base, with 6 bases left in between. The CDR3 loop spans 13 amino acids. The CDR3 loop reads CASSPGVSYEQYF. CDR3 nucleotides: TGTGCCAGCTCACCAGGAGTATCCTACGAGCAGTACTTC.

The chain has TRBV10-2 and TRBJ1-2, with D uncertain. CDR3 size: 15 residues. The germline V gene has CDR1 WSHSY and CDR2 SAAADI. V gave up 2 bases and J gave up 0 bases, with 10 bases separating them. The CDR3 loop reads CASSETALSNYGYTF. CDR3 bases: TGCGCCAGCAGTGAGACGGCATTATCTAACTATGGCTACACCTTC.

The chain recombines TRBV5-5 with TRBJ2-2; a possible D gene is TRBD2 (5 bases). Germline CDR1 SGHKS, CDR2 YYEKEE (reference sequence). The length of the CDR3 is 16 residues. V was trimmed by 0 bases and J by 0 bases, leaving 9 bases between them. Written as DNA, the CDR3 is TGTGCCAGCAGCTTGGTGGTCGGGACGAACACCGGGGAGCTGTTTTTT. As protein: CASSLVVGTNTGELFF.

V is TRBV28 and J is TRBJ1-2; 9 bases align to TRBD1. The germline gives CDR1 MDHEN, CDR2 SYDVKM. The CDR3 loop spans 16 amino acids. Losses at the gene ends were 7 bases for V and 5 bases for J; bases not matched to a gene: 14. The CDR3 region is CASTHQGQGRSYGYTF. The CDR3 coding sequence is TGTGCCAGCACTCATCAGGGACAGGGTCGATCTTATGGCTACACCTTC.

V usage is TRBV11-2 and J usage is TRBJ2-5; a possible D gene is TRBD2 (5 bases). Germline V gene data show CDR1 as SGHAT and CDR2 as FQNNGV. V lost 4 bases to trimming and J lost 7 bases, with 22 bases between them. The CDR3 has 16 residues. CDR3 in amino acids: CASSSLGSGSRGTQYF. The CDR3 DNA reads TGTGCCAGCAGCTCCCTAGGGAGCGGAAGCCGGGGGACCCAGTACTTC.

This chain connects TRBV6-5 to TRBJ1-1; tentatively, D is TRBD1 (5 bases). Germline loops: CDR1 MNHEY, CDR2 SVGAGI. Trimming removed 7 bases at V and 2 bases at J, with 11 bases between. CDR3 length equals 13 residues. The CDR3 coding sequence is TGTGCCAGCACCTTACAGGACAACACTGAAGCTTTCTTT. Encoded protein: CASTLQDNTEAFF.

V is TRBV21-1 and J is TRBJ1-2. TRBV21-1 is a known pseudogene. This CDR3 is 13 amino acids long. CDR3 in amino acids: CASRRRGWYGYTF. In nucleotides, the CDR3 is TGTGCCAGCAGGCGGAGAGGGTGGTATGGCTACACCTTC.

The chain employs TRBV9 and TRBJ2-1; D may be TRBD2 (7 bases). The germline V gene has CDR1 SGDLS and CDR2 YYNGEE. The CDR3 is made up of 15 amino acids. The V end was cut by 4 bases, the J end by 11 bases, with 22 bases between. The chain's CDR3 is CASSPRMYGGAKQFF. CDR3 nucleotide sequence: TGTGCCAGCAGCCCCCGGATGTATGGGGGGGCCAAGCAGTTCTTC.

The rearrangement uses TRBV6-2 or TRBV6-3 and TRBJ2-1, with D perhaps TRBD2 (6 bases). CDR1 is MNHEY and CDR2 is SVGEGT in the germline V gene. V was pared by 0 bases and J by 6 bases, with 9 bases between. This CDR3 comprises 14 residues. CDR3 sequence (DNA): TGTGCCAGCAGTTACTCATTGACTAGCAATGAGCAGTTCTTC. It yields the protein CASSYSLTSNEQFF.

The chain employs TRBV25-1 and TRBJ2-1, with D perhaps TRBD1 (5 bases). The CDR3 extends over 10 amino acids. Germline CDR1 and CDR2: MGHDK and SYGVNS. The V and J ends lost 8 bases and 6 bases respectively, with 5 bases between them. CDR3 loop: CASQGNEQFF. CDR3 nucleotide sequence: TGTGCCAGCCAGGGCAATGAGCAGTTCTTC.

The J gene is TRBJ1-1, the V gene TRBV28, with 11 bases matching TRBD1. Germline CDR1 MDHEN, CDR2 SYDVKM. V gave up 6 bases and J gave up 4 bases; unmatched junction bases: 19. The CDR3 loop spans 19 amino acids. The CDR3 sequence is CASSQPRLYGQGAGTEAFF. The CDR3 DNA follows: TGTGCCAGCAGCCAACCCCGATTATATGGACAGGGGGCGGGCACTGAAGCTTTCTTT. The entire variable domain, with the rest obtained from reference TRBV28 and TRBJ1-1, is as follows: DVKVTQSSRYLVKRTGEKVFLECVQDMDHENMFWYRQDPGLGLRLIYFSYDVKMKEKGDIPEGYSVSREKKERFSLILESASTNQTSMYLCASSQPRLYGQGAGTEAFFGQGTRLTVV.

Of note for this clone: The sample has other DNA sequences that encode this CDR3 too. CDR3 in DNA: TGTGCCAGCTCACCTTCCACAGATACGCAGTATTTT. Residues: CASSPSTDTQYF. The V and J genes are TRBV18 and TRBJ2-3; no clear D gene. The CDR3 consists of 12 residues. The V end lost 3 bases, the J end lost 2 bases, and 3 bases lay between the germline ends. The germline gives CDR1 KGHSH, CDR2 LQKENI.

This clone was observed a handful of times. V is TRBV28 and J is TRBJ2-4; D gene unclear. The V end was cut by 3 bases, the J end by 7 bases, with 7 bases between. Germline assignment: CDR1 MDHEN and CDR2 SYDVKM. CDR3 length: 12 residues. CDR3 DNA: TGTGCCAGCAGTTTCGAAGAGAACATTCAGTACTTC. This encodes CASSFEENIQYF.

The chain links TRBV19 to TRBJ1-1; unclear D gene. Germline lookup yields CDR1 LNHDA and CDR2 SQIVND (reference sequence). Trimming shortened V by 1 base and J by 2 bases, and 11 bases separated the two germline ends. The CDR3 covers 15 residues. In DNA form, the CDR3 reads TGTGCCAGTAGTATAGGGGTCCTCCCTAACACTGAAGCTTTCTTT. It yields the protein CASSIGVLPNTEAFF.

As DNA, the CDR3 is TGTGCCAGCAGCCCTCGGACGGGCCCAATAGGGGGCAATGAGCAGTTCTTC. It codes for CASSPRTGPIGGNEQFF. This chain connects TRBV11-3 to TRBJ2-1; D possibly corresponds to TRBD1 (6 bases). The germline CDR1 and CDR2 sequences are SGHNT and YENEEA. The CDR3 consists of 17 residues. V shed 5 bases and J shed 6 bases, with 23 bases lying between them.

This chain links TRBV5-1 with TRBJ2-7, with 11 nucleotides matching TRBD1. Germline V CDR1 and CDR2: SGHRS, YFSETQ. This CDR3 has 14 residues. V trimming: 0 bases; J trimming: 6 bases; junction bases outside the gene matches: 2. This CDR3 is CASSLGTGGGEQYF. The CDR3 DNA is TGCGCCAGCAGCTTGGGGACAGGGGGCGGCGAGCAGTACTTC. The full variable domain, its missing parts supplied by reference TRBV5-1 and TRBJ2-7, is KAGVTQTPRYLIKTRGQQVTLSCSPISGHRSVSWYQQTPGQGLQFLFEYFSETQRNKGNFPGRFSGRQFSNSRSEMNVSTLELGDSALYLCASSLGTGGGEQYFGPGTRLTVT.

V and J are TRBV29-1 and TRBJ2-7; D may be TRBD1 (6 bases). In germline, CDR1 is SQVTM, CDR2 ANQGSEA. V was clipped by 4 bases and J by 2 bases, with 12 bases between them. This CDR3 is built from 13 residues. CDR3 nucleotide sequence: TGCAGCGTTGCCGACAGGAGTACCTACGAGCAGTACTTC. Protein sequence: CSVADRSTYEQYF.

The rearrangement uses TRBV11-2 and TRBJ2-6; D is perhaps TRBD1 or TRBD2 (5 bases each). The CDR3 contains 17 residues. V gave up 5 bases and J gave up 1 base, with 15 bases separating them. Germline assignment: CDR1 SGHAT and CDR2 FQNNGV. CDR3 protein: CASSRAFGGSGANVLTF. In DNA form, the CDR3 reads TGTGCCAGCAGCCGCGCGTTTGGGGGATCTGGGGCCAACGTCCTGACTTTC.

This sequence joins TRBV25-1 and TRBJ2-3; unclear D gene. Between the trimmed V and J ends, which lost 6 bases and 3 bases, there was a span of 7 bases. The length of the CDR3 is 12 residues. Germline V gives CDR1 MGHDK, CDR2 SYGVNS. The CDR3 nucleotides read TGTGCCAGCAGCATAGTGACAGATACGCAGTATTTT. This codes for CASSIVTDTQYF.

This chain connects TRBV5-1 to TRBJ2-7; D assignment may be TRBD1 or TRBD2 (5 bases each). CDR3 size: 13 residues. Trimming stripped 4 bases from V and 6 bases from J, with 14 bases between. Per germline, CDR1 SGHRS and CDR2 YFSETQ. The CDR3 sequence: CASSPGGGTEQYF. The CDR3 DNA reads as TGCGCCAGCAGCCCGGGTGGGGGTACCGAGCAGTACTTC.

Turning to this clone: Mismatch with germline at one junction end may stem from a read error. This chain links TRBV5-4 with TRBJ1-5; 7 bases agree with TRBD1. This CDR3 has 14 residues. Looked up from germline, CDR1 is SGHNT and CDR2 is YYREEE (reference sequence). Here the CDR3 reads CASSLDRNNQPQHF. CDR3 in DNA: TGTGCCAGCAGTTTGGACAGGAACAATCAGCCCCAGCATTTT.

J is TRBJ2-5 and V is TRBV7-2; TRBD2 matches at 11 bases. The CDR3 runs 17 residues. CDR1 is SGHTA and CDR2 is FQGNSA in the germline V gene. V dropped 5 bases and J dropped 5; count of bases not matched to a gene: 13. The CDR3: CASSPGTSGLRGETQYF. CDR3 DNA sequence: TGTGCCAGCAGCCCCGGGACTAGCGGCCTCCGGGGGGAGACCCAGTACTTC.